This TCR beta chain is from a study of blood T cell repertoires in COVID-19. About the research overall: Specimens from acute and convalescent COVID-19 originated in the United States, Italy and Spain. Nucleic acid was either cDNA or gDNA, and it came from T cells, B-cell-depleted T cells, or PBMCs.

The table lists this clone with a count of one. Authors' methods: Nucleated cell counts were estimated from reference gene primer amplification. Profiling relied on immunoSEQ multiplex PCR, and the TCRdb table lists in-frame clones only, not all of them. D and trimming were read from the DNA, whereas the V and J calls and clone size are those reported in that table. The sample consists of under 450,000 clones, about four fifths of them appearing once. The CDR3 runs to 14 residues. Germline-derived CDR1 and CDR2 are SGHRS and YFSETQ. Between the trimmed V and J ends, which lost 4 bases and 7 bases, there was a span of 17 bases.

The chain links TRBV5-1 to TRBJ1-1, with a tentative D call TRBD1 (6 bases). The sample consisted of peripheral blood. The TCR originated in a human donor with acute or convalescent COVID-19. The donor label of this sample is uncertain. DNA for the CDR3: TGCGCCAGCAGCCCACAGGATCCACAGGGTGAAGCTTTCTTT. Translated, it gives CASSPQDPQGEAFF.